These 4 T cell receptor beta chains were all obtained from the same sample, sequenced in a study of cytomegalovirus exposure and HLA in healthy donors. Primers: 60 Vbeta forward and 13 Jbeta reverse. Method: immunoSEQ multiplex PCR; TCRdb's copy keeps in-frame clones and lacks some. There are 120,000 or so clones in the sample; around 75% occur only once, and 2.1% lies in the top ten. The sample was PBMCs. The source of these receptors is a man aged 25-45 years in good health and CMV-seronegative.

This chain links TRBV27 with TRBJ1-4, with TRBD1 identical over 8 bases. The junction had 10 bases not matched to a gene; V was cut back by 6 bases and J by 7 bases. Germline CDR1 MNHEY, CDR2 SMNVEV (reference sequence). The CDR3 contains 15 residues. CDR3 loop: CASRRSGGPGEKLFF. The CDR3 DNA follows: TGTGCCAGCAGAAGGTCAGGGGGCCCTGGTGAAAAACTGTTTTTT.

This clone was detected only a few times. The chain employs TRBV28 and TRBJ2-1, with 7 bases lining up with TRBD1. The CDR3 has 17 residues. The germline CDR1 and CDR2 sequences are MDHEN and SYDVKM. V dropped 4 bases and J dropped 1; count of bases not matched to a gene: 10. The chain's CDR3 is CASSSNPGTASYNEQFF. CDR3 nucleotide sequence: TGTGCCAGCAGTTCGAATCCCGGGACAGCATCCTACAATGAGCAGTTCTTC.

V usage is TRBV4-3 and J usage is TRBJ2-3, with 14 bases fitting TRBD2. After removal of 1 base from V and 0 bases from J, the junction contained 3 bases not matched to a gene. The germline V gene encodes CDR1 LGHNA and CDR2 YSLEER. CDR3 length: 18 residues. For the CDR3, the DNA is TGCGCCAGCAGCCAAGGACTAGCGGGGGGGCCTAGCACAGATACGCAGTATTTT. As protein: CASSQGLAGGPSTDTQYF.

This clone occurred a few times. The chain joins TRBV11-2 to TRBJ1-5, with D perhaps matching TRBD1 (5 bases). This CDR3 comprises 17 residues. Germline CDR1 is SGHAT and CDR2 is FQNNGV. Trimming cost V 3 bases and J 0 bases, with 15 bases left between them. The DNA of the CDR3 is TGTGCCAGCAGCTTGGGGGGGGTAGGCGATAGCAATCAGCCCCAGCATTTT. Translation: CASSLGGVGDSNQPQHF. Complete variable domain (other parts from reference TRBV11-2 and TRBJ1-5): EAGVAQSPRYKIIEKRQSVAFWCNPISGHATLYWYQQILGQGPKLLIQFQNNGVVDDSQLPKDRFSAERLKGVDSTLKIQPAKLEDSAVYLCASSLGGVGDSNQPQHFGDGTRLSIL.